The 23 T cell receptor beta chains listed next were all sequenced from one sample in a study of blood T cell repertoires in COVID-19. Generated by immunoSEQ multiplex PCR, the TCRdb table keeps only in-frame clones and is missing some. There are about 330,000 clones in the sample; about 92% occur only once, and approximately 18% lies in the top ten. The source material was PBMCs or T cells enriched from blood (not recorded which). The receptor source for this set is a woman aged 30 to 39 who had recovered from COVID-19.

The J gene is TRBJ2-1, the V gene TRBV4-1; no clear D gene. V shed 0 bases and J shed 4 bases, with 7 bases lying between them. The CDR3 sequence is 14 residues long. Per the germline V gene, CDR1 is MGHRA and CDR2 is YSYEKL. CDR3 loop: CASSQDPYYNEQFF. CDR3 nucleotide sequence: TGCGCCAGCAGCCAAGATCCCTATTACAATGAGCAGTTCTTC.

J is TRBJ2-7 and V is TRBV9; a possible D gene is TRBD2 (5 bases). V was cut by 4 bases and J by 2 bases, with 13 bases left in between. The length of the CDR3 is 14 residues. The V gene's germline CDR1 is SGDLS and CDR2 YYNGEE. The CDR3 reads CASSPPGNPYEQYF. CDR3 DNA sequence: TGTGCCAGCAGCCCGCCCGGGAACCCCTACGAGCAGTACTTC.

The CDR3 loop reads CASSGGTGGASEKLFF. In nucleotides, the CDR3 is TGCGCCAGCAGCGGGGGGACAGGGGGAGCTAGTGAAAAACTGTTTTTT. The chain has TRBV5-1 and TRBJ1-4; TRBD1 aligns across 11 bases. The CDR3 sequence is 16 residues long. The V gene end was trimmed by 4 bases and the J gene end by 7 bases; junction bases not matched to a gene: 9. CDR1 SGHRS and CDR2 YFSETQ come from the germline V gene.

J is TRBJ2-7 and V is TRBV6-5; TRBD1 is a possible D gene (5 bases). Germline V gene sequence: CDR1 MNHEY, CDR2 SVGAGI. The CDR3 consists of 14 residues. V was cut by 6 bases and J by 0 bases, with 12 bases left in between. The CDR3: CASSLLGLSYEQYF. In DNA form, the CDR3 reads TGTGCCAGCAGCCTCCTGGGGCTCTCCTACGAGCAGTACTTC.

The genes are TRBV5-4 and TRBJ1-1; D gene unclear. Germline lookup yields CDR1 SGHNT and CDR2 YYREEE (reference sequence). V shed 0 bases and J shed 3 bases, with 6 bases lying between them. The CDR3 totals 13 residues. The CDR3 spells CASSLGQDTEAFF. CDR3 bases: TGTGCCAGCAGCTTGGGGCAGGACACTGAAGCTTTCTTT.

J is TRBJ2-4 and V is TRBV6-5; 7 bases line up with TRBD2. J gave up 6 bases and V 2 bases, and 7 bases lay outside the gene matches. The CDR3 extends over 15 amino acids. CDR1 and CDR2 (germline): MNHEY, SVGAGI. The CDR3 nucleotides read TGTGCCAGCAGTTACGGGGGGGGATTCGGAAACATTCAGTACTTC. Its translation is CASSYGGGFGNIQYF.

The chain has TRBV7-2 and TRBJ2-3, with D unresolved. V lost 1 base, J lost 1 base, and 3 bases lay in between. CDR1 and CDR2 from the germline V gene are SGHTA and FQGNSA. CDR3 length: 13 amino acids. For the CDR3, the DNA is TGTGCCAGCAGCTTAGTCGGCACAGATACGCAGTATTTT. This gives the protein CASSLVGTDTQYF.

The J gene is TRBJ1-1, the V gene TRBV2; TRBD1 matches at 11 bases. This CDR3 has 13 residues. Trimming took 7 bases from V and 5 from J; bases not matched to a gene: 3. CDR1 is SNHLY, CDR2 FYNNEI, per germline. The DNA for the CDR3 is TGTGCCAGCAAGGGGACAGGGGGGACTGAAGCTTTCTTT. The encoded protein is CASKGTGGTEAFF. Supplemented by reference TRBV2 and TRBJ1-1, the full variable domain reads EPEVTQTPSHQVTQMGQEVILRCVPISNHLYFYWYRQILGQKVEFLVSFYNNEISEKSEIFDDQFSVERPDGSNFTLKIRSTKLEDSAMYFCASKGTGGTEAFFGQGTRLTVV.

CDR3 in amino acids: CASSYTLGRTYEQYF. The CDR3 DNA sequence: TGTGCCAGCAGTTATACGCTGGGCCGTACCTACGAGCAGTACTTC. The rearrangement links TRBV6-2 or TRBV6-3 to TRBJ2-7; D is ambiguous. V shed 3 bases and J shed 2 bases, with 14 bases lying between them. Germline V gene sequence: CDR1 MNHEY, CDR2 SVGEGT. The CDR3 totals 15 residues.

This chain joins TRBV29-1 and TRBJ1-6; 7 bases fit TRBD1. The junction had 6 bases not matched to a gene; V was cut back by 6 bases and J by 7 bases. This CDR3 has 13 amino acids. Germline CDR1 SQVTM, CDR2 ANQGSEA. This chain's CDR3 is CSVSGTENSPLHF. DNA of the CDR3: TGCAGCGTATCCGGGACAGAGAATTCACCCCTCCACTTT.

This chain uses TRBV3-1 (or the pseudogene TRBV3-2) with TRBJ2-1, with D perhaps TRBD2 (5 bases). Germline CDR1 and CDR2: LGHDT and YNNKEL (reference sequence). The CDR3 is 16 residues long. The V end lost 4 bases, the J end lost 5 bases, and 18 bases lay between the germline ends. This CDR3 reads CASSRYGVRTHNEQFF. Written as DNA, the CDR3 is TGTGCCAGCAGCCGATACGGGGTTCGAACCCACAATGAGCAGTTCTTC.

The chain carries TRBV28 and TRBJ1-1; D remains ambiguous. The CDR3 runs 11 residues. Trimming took off 8 bases at V and 8 bases at J, with 12 bases between the two ends. CDR1 and CDR2 from the germline V gene are MDHEN and SYDVKM. CDR3 in amino acids: CASGRSWEAFF. The CDR3, as DNA: TGTGCCAGCGGGAGGAGTTGGGAAGCTTTCTTT.

This chain uses TRBV19 with TRBJ2-5; TRBD2 matches 11 bases. The V gene end was trimmed by 3 bases and the J gene end by 4 bases; junction bases not matched to a gene: 7. The CDR3 extends over 16 amino acids. The germline V gene encodes CDR1 LNHDA and CDR2 SQIVND (reference sequence). The CDR3 region is CASSIGLAGGRETQYF. The CDR3 DNA is TGTGCCAGTAGTATCGGTCTAGCGGGGGGCCGAGAGACCCAGTACTTC.

V is TRBV19 and J is TRBJ2-7; possibly TRBD2 for D (5 bases). CDR3 length: 16 residues. V lost 3 bases, J lost 5 bases, and 20 bases lay in between. Germline V gives CDR1 LNHDA, CDR2 SQIVND (reference sequence). The CDR3 reads CASSISGWAIGDEQYF. CDR3 nucleotide sequence: TGTGCCAGTAGTATTTCGGGGTGGGCAATCGGGGACGAGCAGTACTTC.

The chain links TRBV7-3 to TRBJ2-3; weak D call: TRBD1 (5 bases). From germline, CDR1 is SGHTA and CDR2 FQGTGA. V was pared by 4 bases and J by 4 bases, with 12 bases between. The length of the CDR3 is 14 residues. The CDR3 here is CASSSGHEPDTQYF. The DNA of the CDR3 is TGTGCCAGCAGCTCCGGACACGAACCAGATACGCAGTATTTT. Full variable domain (outside the CDR3, taken from reference TRBV7-3 and TRBJ2-3): GAGVSQTPSNKVTEKGKYVELRCDPISGHTALYWYRQSLGQGPEFLIYFQGTGAADDSGLPNDRFFAVRPEGSVSTLKIQRTERGDSAVYLCASSSGHEPDTQYFGPGTRLTVL.

The V and J genes are TRBV28 and TRBJ1-2; 11 nucleotides align to TRBD1. This CDR3 spans 16 amino acids. Germline CDR1 and CDR2: MDHEN and SYDVKM. Trimming removed 9 bases from V and 4 bases from J; junction bases left unmatched: 13. The DNA for the CDR3 is TGTGCCAGTTTTCTTGGGACAGGGGGGCTGACCTATGGCTACACCTTC. It yields the protein CASFLGTGGLTYGYTF.

The chain is built from TRBV10-3 and TRBJ2-2; 8 nucleotides align to TRBD2. The CDR3 loop spans 15 amino acids. With 7 bases clipped from V and 1 base from J, the junction kept 5 bases outside the gene matches. The germline CDR1 and CDR2 sequences are ENHRY and SYGVKD. CDR3 sequence: CAINQAGENTGELFF. For the CDR3, the DNA is TGTGCCATCAATCAAGCGGGGGAGAACACCGGGGAGCTGTTTTTT.

The chain combines TRBV28 with TRBJ1-2; 9 bases are shared with TRBD1. V trimming: 6 bases; J trimming: 8 bases; junction bases outside the gene matches: 4. The V gene's germline CDR1 is MDHEN and CDR2 SYDVKM. The CDR3 has 12 amino acids. The CDR3 bases are TGTGCCAGCAGGCCGACAGGGGGAGGCTACACCTTC. Translation: CASRPTGGGYTF.

The J gene is TRBJ2-1, the V gene TRBV3-1 (or the pseudogene TRBV3-2), with 7 bases aligning to TRBD1. V gave up 3 bases and J gave up 7 bases; unmatched junction bases: 0. The CDR3 is made up of 12 amino acids. The V gene's germline CDR1 is LGHDT and CDR2 YNNKEL (reference sequence). As DNA, the CDR3 is TGTGCCAGCAGCCAGACAGGGAATGAGCAGTTCTTC. Translated, it gives CASSQTGNEQFF.

The table lists this clone with a count of one. The rearrangement uses TRBV19 and TRBJ1-2; D remains ambiguous. Germline V gene data show CDR1 as LNHDA and CDR2 as SQIVND (reference sequence). This CDR3 has 13 residues. V was trimmed by 5 bases and J by 9 bases, leaving 16 bases between them. CDR3 region: CASSVSTSSRYTF. DNA of the CDR3: TGTGCCAGTAGTGTCTCCACATCATCCCGCTACACCTTC.

This rearrangement joins TRBV24-1 to TRBJ1-1; D may be TRBD1 (5 bases). Germline assignment: CDR1 KGHDR and CDR2 SFDVKD. The V end was cut by 3 bases, the J end by 2 bases, with 9 bases between. The CDR3 is 14 residues long. The CDR3 sequence: CATSDGGSNTEAFF. The CDR3 nucleotides are TGTGCCACCAGTGATGGGGGGAGTAACACTGAAGCTTTCTTT.

The V call is TRBV7-9, the J call TRBJ1-1; 7 bases fit TRBD1. The junction had 7 bases not matched to a gene; V was cut back by 2 bases and J by 7 bases. The CDR3 spans 14 residues. The germline CDR1 and CDR2 sequences are SEHNR and FQNEAQ (reference sequence). The CDR3 region has the DNA TGTGCCAGCAGCTTATATGAGGGGGCGAGTGAAGCTTTCTTT. Translating gives CASSLYEGASEAFF. Filled out from reference TRBV7-9 and TRBJ1-1, the complete variable domain reads DTGVSQNPRHKITKRGQNVTFRCDPISEHNRLYWYRQTLGQGPEFLTYFQNEAQLEKSRLLSDRFSAERPKGSFSTLEIQRTEQGDSAMYLCASSLYEGASEAFFGQGTRLTVV.

The chain uses TRBV19 and TRBJ1-4, with 8 bases fitting TRBD1. The CDR3 covers 15 residues. V trimming: 5 bases; J trimming: 2 bases; junction bases outside the gene matches: 4. Germline values: CDR1 LNHDA, CDR2 SQIVND (reference sequence). CDR3 sequence reads: CASSARGRTNEKLFF. In DNA, the CDR3 is TGTGCCAGTAGTGCCAGGGGGCGGACTAATGAAAAACTGTTTTTT.